This is a list of T cell receptor beta chains from one sample in a study of blood T cell repertoires in COVID-19. Libraries were prepared by immunoSEQ multiplex PCR; TCRdb keeps only in-frame clonotypes and omits some of them. This sample has 450,000 to 500,000 clones, with around 85% found just once. The sample consisted of peripheral blood. The source of these receptors is a human donor in a cohort sampled during active COVID-19. Each CDR3 is given with its conserved first and last residue. A D gene is named only where the DNA matches it firmly. A row's size may be missing; if present it is once, few, many or a size class.

TRBV30,.,12,TRBD1,TRBJ1-1,CAWSTGGYVAFF,TGTGCCTGGTCAACAGGGGGCTATGTTGCTTTCTTT
TRBV18,.,14,.,TRBJ1-1,CASSWWRVNTEAFF,TGTGCCAGCTCTTGGTGGCGGGTGAACACTGAAGCTTTCTTT
TRBV5-1,.,13,.,TRBJ1-1,CASSLAEDREAFF,TGCGCCAGCAGCTTGGCTGAGGACAGAGAAGCTTTCTTT
TRBV18,.,13,.,TRBJ1-6,CASSPDSISPLHF,TGTGCCAGCTCACCCGACAGTATCTCACCCCTCCACTTT
TRBV14,few,15,.,TRBJ1-1,CASSQGNRLNTEAFF,TGTGCCAGCAGCCAAGGGAACAGGTTGAACACTGAAGCTTTCTTT
TRBV5-1,few,14,.,TRBJ1-1,CASRSQGANTEAFF,TGCGCCAGCAGGTCACAGGGAGCGAACACTGAAGCTTTCTTT
TRBV5-1,.,14,.,TRBJ2-1,CASSLEARPSEQFF,TGCGCCAGCAGCTTGGAGGCTCGTCCTAGTGAGCAGTTCTTC
TRBV2,.,15,TRBD2,TRBJ2-5,CASSGTSGSGETQYF,TGTGCCAGCAGTGGAACTAGCGGGAGTGGAGAGACCCAGTACTTC
TRBV29-1,.,15,.,TRBJ1-1,CSASGEVLPNTEAFF,TGCAGCGCGTCCGGAGAAGTACTTCCCAACACTGAAGCTTTCTTT
TRBV18,.,13,.,TRBJ1-1,CASSDSLNTEAFF,TGTGCCAGCTCTGACAGTTTGAACACTGAAGCTTTCTTT
TRBV7-9,.,15,TRBD1,TRBJ1-3,CASSSQGTSGNTIYF,TGTGCCAGCAGCTCACAGGGGACCTCTGGAAACACCATATATTTT
TRBV5-1,.,16,.,TRBJ1-1,CASSLVHQPYNTEAFF,TGCGCCAGCAGCTTGGTACACCAACCTTATAACACTGAAGCTTTCTTT
TRBV5-1,few,14,.,TRBJ1-2,CASSLVGDNYGYTF,TGCGCCAGCAGCTTGGTAGGGGATAACTATGGCTACACCTTC
TRBV18,.,14,TRBD1,TRBJ1-2,CASSPGQDGYGYTF,TGTGCCAGCTCCCCTGGACAGGACGGCTATGGCTACACCTTC
TRBV10-3,.,15,TRBD1,TRBJ1-1,CAISETGGANTEAFF,TGTGCCATCAGTGAGACAGGGGGCGCGAACACTGAAGCTTTCTTT
TRBV20-1,.,11,.,TRBJ1-2,CSAYINYGYTF,TGCAGTGCTTATATTAACTATGGCTACACCTTC
TRBV3-1/TRBV3-2,.,14,TRBD1,TRBJ1-1,CASTNGQGRIEAFF,TGTGCCAGCACTAACGGACAGGGTCGGATTGAAGCTTTCTTT
TRBV6-2/TRBV6-3,.,16,TRBD2,TRBJ2-3,CASSYSLAGVTDTQYF,TGTGCCAGCAGTTACTCGTTGGCGGGAGTCACAGATACGCAGTATTTT
TRBV19,.,19,.,TRBJ1-5,CASSIIAFGRVEQGQPQHF,TGTGCCAGTAGTATAATTGCTTTCGGGAGGGTGGAGCAGGGCCAGCCCCAGCATTTT
TRBV30,.,11,.,TRBJ1-6,CASMGESPLHF,TGTGCCTCTATGGGAGAGTCACCCCTCCACTTT
TRBV30,.,13,TRBD2,TRBJ2-5,CAGTSGSVETQYF,TGTGCCGGGACTAGCGGGAGTGTGGAGACCCAGTACTTC
TRBV7-9,.,16,.,TRBJ1-2,CASSSAWQDTVNGYTF,TGTGCCAGCAGCTCCGCGTGGCAGGACACGGTTAATGGCTACACCTTC
TRBV7-3,.,16,TRBD2,TRBJ2-3,CASSLRTSGKTDTQYF,TGTGCCAGCAGCTTAAGAACTAGCGGGAAAACAGATACGCAGTATTTT
TRBV7-2,.,14,.,TRBJ1-1,CASSFTGGARETFF,TGTGCCAGCAGCTTCACGGGGGGCGCGAGGGAAACTTTCTTT
TRBV4-3,.,17,TRBD2,TRBJ2-1,CASSRRLAGGFPNEQFF,TGCGCCAGCAGCCGACGACTAGCGGGAGGTTTCCCTAATGAGCAGTTCTTC
TRBV3-1/TRBV3-2,.,16,TRBD2,TRBJ2-1,CASSQGGSGIYNEQFF,TGTGCCAGCAGCCAGGGCGGGAGCGGGATTTACAATGAGCAGTTCTTC
TRBV7-8,few,12,.,TRBJ1-5,CASSPIAEPQHF,TGTGCCAGCAGCCCCATTGCGGAGCCCCAGCATTTT
TRBV5-6,.,12,.,TRBJ2-4,CASSFGGNIQYF,TGTGCCAGCAGCTTCGGGGGAAACATTCAGTACTTC
TRBV12-3/TRBV12-4,.,13,.,TRBJ2-7,CASSLVPQREQYF,TGTGCCAGCAGTTTAGTACCGCAGAGGGAGCAGTACTTC
TRBV29-1,.,15,.,TRBJ1-2,CSVMGRVFGNYGYTF,TGCAGCGTGATGGGCAGGGTTTTCGGTAACTATGGCTACACCTTC
TRBV5-1,.,14,.,TRBJ1-4,CASSPGVLREKLFF,TGCGCCAGCAGCCCGGGGGTGTTACGGGAAAAACTGTTTTTT
TRBV27,.,15,TRBD1,TRBJ1-5,CASSPPGQGIQPQHF,TGTGCCAGCAGTCCCCCGGGACAGGGAATTCAGCCCCAGCATTTT
TRBV5-6,once,15,.,TRBJ2-1,CASSLGTDSYNEQFF,TGTGCCAGCAGCTTGGGGACAGACTCCTACAATGAGCAGTTCTTC
TRBV15,.,15,.,TRBJ2-7,CATSRDLQVTYEQYF,TGTGCCACCAGCAGAGATTTACAGGTGACCTACGAGCAGTACTTC
TRBV11-2,.,16,TRBD1,TRBJ2-7,CASSLVDRVGPYEQYF,TGTGCCAGCAGCTTAGTTGACAGGGTTGGACCCTACGAGCAGTACTTC
TRBV6-5,.,13,.,TRBJ1-2,CASSYSGHGGYTF,TGTGCCAGCAGTTACTCCGGACATGGGGGCTACACCTTC
TRBV19,.,15,.,TRBJ1-5,CASRAGVGGNQPQHF,TGTGCCAGTAGGGCAGGGGTGGGAGGGAATCAGCCCCAGCATTTT
TRBV5-1,.,15,.,TRBJ2-2,CASRETGSNTGELFF,TGCGCCAGCAGGGAAACAGGGTCGAACACCGGGGAGCTGTTTTTT
TRBV20-1,.,11,.,TRBJ2-1,CSASISAEQFF,TGCAGTGCTAGTATCAGTGCAGAGCAGTTCTTC
TRBV19,.,17,TRBD2,TRBJ2-1,CASSMDGGRMDINEQFF,TGTGCCAGTAGTATGGACGGCGGGAGGATGGACATCAATGAGCAGTTCTTC
TRBV24-1,.,15,TRBD1,TRBJ2-5,CATSAMGQGVETQYF,TGTGCCACCAGTGCGATGGGACAGGGTGTAGAGACCCAGTACTTC